These 19 T cell receptor beta chains were all obtained from the same sample, sequenced in a study of T cell responses to AZD1222 COVID-19 vaccine. TCRdb's table, derived via immunoSEQ multiplex PCR, lists solely in-frame clones and lacks some. The sample lists over 85,000 clones; over 90% were seen once. The specimen was peripheral blood, collected 28 days after the second AZD1222 dose. The origin of the receptors is an adult who received the AZD1222 COVID-19 vaccine.

V usage is TRBV4-1 and J usage is TRBJ1-4, with D maybe TRBD1 (5 bases). Per germline, CDR1 MGHRA and CDR2 YSYEKL. Trimming took off 4 bases at V and 8 bases at J, with 26 bases between the two ends. The CDR3 is made up of 18 amino acids. The CDR3 DNA reads TGCGCCAGCAGCCGACATCCCGGCTCAGGGAAAGAAAAGGAAAAACTGTTTTTT. Encoded protein: CASSRHPGSGKEKEKLFF.

Concerning this clone itself: An end of the junction differs from the germline gene, which may be a read error. V usage is TRBV2 and J usage is TRBJ2-7; 8 bases map to TRBD2. The CDR3 has 14 residues. Germline V gene data show CDR1 as SNHLY and CDR2 as FYNNEI. DNA of the CDR3: TGTGCCAGTACCTTAGCGGGGTTCTCCCACGAGCAGTACTTC. It translates to CASTLAGFSHEQYF.

The V call is TRBV30, the J call TRBJ1-2; D might be TRBD1 (6 bases). From germline, CDR1 is GTSNPN and CDR2 SVGIG (reference sequence). There are 11 residues in the CDR3. The germline V and J ends were trimmed by 5 bases and 5 bases, with 9 bases remaining between them. In DNA form, the CDR3 reads TGTGCCTGGGAGGACAGTTATGGCTACACCTTC. The encoded protein is CAWEDSYGYTF.

The chain carries TRBV6-5 and TRBJ2-7; the D gene is possibly TRBD2 (6 bases). Trimming took 11 bases from V and 1 from J, leaving 21 bases between them. CDR3 length equals 15 residues. The germline gives CDR1 MNHEY, CDR2 SVGAGI. CDR3 amino acids: CAAPERAGTSYEQYF. For the CDR3, the DNA is TGTGCCGCCCCGGAGAGGGCGGGGACTTCCTACGAGCAGTACTTC.

V usage is TRBV11-2 and J usage is TRBJ1-3; TRBD1 might be the D (6 bases). The CDR3 contains 17 residues. Germline-derived CDR1 and CDR2 are SGHAT and FQNNGV. With 4 bases removed from V and 0 bases from J, the gap between germline ends came to 16 bases. The chain's CDR3 is CASSSLDRHSSGNTIYF. The CDR3 nucleotides are TGTGCCAGCAGCTCCTTAGACAGGCACAGCTCTGGAAACACCATATATTTT.

The chain carries TRBV7-9 and TRBJ2-2; D ambiguous. Trimming removed 1 base at V and 2 bases at J, with 5 bases between. The length of the CDR3 is 14 residues. The V gene's germline CDR1 is SEHNR and CDR2 FQNEAQ (reference sequence). The CDR3 here is CASSLERNTGELFF. As DNA, the CDR3 is TGTGCCAGCAGCTTAGAGAGAAACACCGGGGAGCTGTTTTTT.

The V and J genes are TRBV18 and TRBJ2-1; D assignment may be TRBD1 or TRBD2 (6 bases each). V gave up 0 bases and J gave up 5 bases, with 11 bases separating them. The CDR3 is 15 amino acids. CDR1 and CDR2 (germline): KGHSH, LQKENI. The chain's CDR3 is CASSPPGGRNNEQFF. The DNA of the CDR3 is TGTGCCAGCTCACCACCGGGGGGCAGGAACAATGAGCAGTTCTTC.

V usage is TRBV14 and J usage is TRBJ2-7; 7 bases map to TRBD1. Germline values: CDR1 SGHDN, CDR2 FVKESK. V lost 3 bases to trimming and J lost 4 bases; unmatched junction nucleotides: 12. The CDR3 is made up of 16 amino acids. DNA of the CDR3: TGTGCCAGCAGCCACCCCCTCCCGGGACAGCTATACGAGCAGTACTTC. As protein: CASSHPLPGQLYEQYF.

This clone was seen a single time. CDR3 residues: CASSFMKNYGYTF. DNA of the CDR3: TGTGCCAGCAGTTTTATGAAAAACTATGGCTACACCTTC. V and J are TRBV12-3 or TRBV12-4 and TRBJ1-2, with no clear D. There are 13 residues in the CDR3. V was pared by 3 bases and J by 2 bases, with 7 bases between.

V gene TRBV7-6 combines with J gene TRBJ1-1; a possible D gene is TRBD1 (6 bases). Trimming pared 6 bases from V and 3 bases from J, leaving 11 bases between. The CDR3 has 13 amino acids. Germline V lookup: CDR1 SGHVS, CDR2 FNYEAQ. As DNA, the CDR3 is TGTGCCAGCAGTACAGGGAGGGACACTGAAGCTTTCTTT. It translates to CASSTGRDTEAFF. Full variable domain (missing parts from reference TRBV7-6 and TRBJ1-1): GAGVSQSPRYKVTKRGQDVALRCDPISGHVSLYWYRQALGQGPEFLTYFNYEAQQDKSGLPNDRFSAERPEGSISTLTIQRTEQRDSAMYRCASSTGRDTEAFFGQGTRLTVV.

J is TRBJ1-2 and V is TRBV3-1 (or the pseudogene TRBV3-2), with 8 bases lining up with TRBD1. The length of the CDR3 is 13 residues. The V gene end was trimmed by 10 bases and the J gene end by 5 bases; junction bases not matched to a gene: 9. Germline lookup yields CDR1 LGHDT and CDR2 YNNKEL (reference sequence). CDR3 region: CATSGGARYGYTF. The DNA for the CDR3 is TGTGCCACCTCAGGGGGCGCTAGGTATGGCTACACCTTC.

J is TRBJ1-2 and V is TRBV5-1, with TRBD1 as a possible D gene (5 bases). From germline, CDR1 is SGHRS and CDR2 YFSETQ. Trimming removed 5 bases from V and 0 bases from J, with 11 bases in between. This CDR3 has 14 residues. As DNA, the CDR3 is TGCGCCAGCAGACCGACAGAAGCTAACTATGGCTACACCTTC. Translating gives CASRPTEANYGYTF.

The rearrangement links TRBV7-6 to TRBJ2-1; TRBD1 might be the D (6 bases). V was clipped by 0 bases and J by 8 bases, with 8 bases between them. Per the germline V gene, CDR1 is SGHVS and CDR2 is FNYEAQ. The CDR3 extends over 13 amino acids. The CDR3 coding sequence is TGTGCCAGCAGCTTAGCGGGGGCCTATGAGCAGTTCTTC. Translating it yields CASSLAGAYEQFF.

The chain employs TRBV6-5 and TRBJ1-5; D is uncertain. With 6 bases removed from V and 4 bases from J, the gap between germline ends came to 13 bases. The germline CDR1 and CDR2 sequences are MNHEY and SVGAGI. The CDR3 has 14 residues. DNA for the CDR3: TGTGCCAGCAGCCCGGCGGTGATTAATCAGCCCCAGCATTTT. Translating it yields CASSPAVINQPQHF.

This chain joins TRBV24-1 and TRBJ1-1; TRBD1 aligns across 10 bases. CDR3 length: 15 amino acids. CDR1 is KGHDR, CDR2 SFDVKD, per germline. Germline trimming cut 3 bases from V and 1 base from J; bases unmatched to any gene: 1. The CDR3 is CATSDGTGANTEAFF. The CDR3 region has the DNA TGTGCCACCAGTGATGGGACAGGGGCGAACACTGAAGCTTTCTTT.

This chain connects TRBV5-1 to TRBJ1-2; D unresolved. This CDR3 region has 14 residues. The V gene's germline CDR1 is SGHRS and CDR2 YFSETQ. Deletions cut 0 bases from V and 4 bases from J, with 10 bases between. The CDR3 DNA follows: TGCGCCAGCAGCTTGGTTGACCGTAGCTATGGCTACACCTTC. It yields the protein CASSLVDRSYGYTF.

The gene calls are TRBV5-8 and TRBJ2-5; perhaps TRBD1 as D (6 bases). With 4 bases removed from V and 1 base from J, the gap between germline ends came to 14 bases. Germline values: CDR1 SGHTS, CDR2 YDEGEE. The CDR3 has 15 residues. The CDR3 sequence is CASSMLTGPQETQYF. The CDR3 bases are TGTGCCAGCAGCATGTTGACAGGCCCCCAAGAGACCCAGTACTTC.

The CDR3 reads CASSPGEGNSYGYTF. CDR3 nucleotide sequence: TGTGCCAGCTCACCAGGGGAAGGGAATAGCTATGGCTACACCTTC. This rearrangement joins TRBV18 to TRBJ1-2; D gene uncertain. The CDR3 is 15 residues long. V was shortened by 2 bases and J by 4 bases, with 14 bases between the two germline ends. Germline assignment: CDR1 KGHSH and CDR2 LQKENI.

The chain uses TRBV5-4 and TRBJ2-3, with no clear D. This CDR3 region has 12 residues. The germline V gene encodes CDR1 SGHNT and CDR2 YYREEE (reference sequence). V was cut by 4 bases and J by 0 bases, with 3 bases left in between. The DNA of the CDR3 is TGTGCCAGCAGCGTCAGCACAGATACGCAGTATTTT. Amino acids: CASSVSTDTQYF.